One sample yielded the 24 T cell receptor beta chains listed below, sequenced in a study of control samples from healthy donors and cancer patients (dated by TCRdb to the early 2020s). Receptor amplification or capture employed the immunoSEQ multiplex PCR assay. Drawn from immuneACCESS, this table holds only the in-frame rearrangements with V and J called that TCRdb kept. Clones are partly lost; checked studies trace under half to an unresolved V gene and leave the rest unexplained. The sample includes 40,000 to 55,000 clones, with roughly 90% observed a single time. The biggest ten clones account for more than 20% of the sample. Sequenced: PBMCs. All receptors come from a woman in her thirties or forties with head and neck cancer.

CDR3: CASSSAGYDYGYTF. The CDR3, as DNA: TGTGCCAGCAGTTCGGCAGGGTATGACTATGGCTACACCTTC. The chain carries TRBV27 and TRBJ1-2; the D gene is possibly TRBD1 (5 bases). Between the trimmed V and J ends, which lost 4 bases and 3 bases, there was a span of 12 bases. This CDR3 contains 14 residues. The germline V gene has CDR1 MNHEY and CDR2 SMNVEV (reference sequence).

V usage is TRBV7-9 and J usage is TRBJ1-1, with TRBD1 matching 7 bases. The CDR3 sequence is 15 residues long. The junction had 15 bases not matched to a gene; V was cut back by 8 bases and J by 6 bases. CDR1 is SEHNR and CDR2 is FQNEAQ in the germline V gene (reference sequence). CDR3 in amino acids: CASAGAGGGRAEAFF. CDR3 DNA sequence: TGTGCCAGCGCCGGGGCAGGGGGGGGGCGGGCTGAAGCTTTCTTT. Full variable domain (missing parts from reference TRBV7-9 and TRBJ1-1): DTGVSQNPRHKITKRGQNVTFRCDPISEHNRLYWYRQTLGQGPEFLTYFQNEAQLEKSRLLSDRFSAERPKGSFSTLEIQRTEQGDSAMYLCASAGAGGGRAEAFFGQGTRLTVV.

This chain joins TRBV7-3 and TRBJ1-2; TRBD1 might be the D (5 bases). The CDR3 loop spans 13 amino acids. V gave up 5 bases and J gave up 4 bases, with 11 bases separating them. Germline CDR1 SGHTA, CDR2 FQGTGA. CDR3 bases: TGTGCCAGCAGCCGGGACGGAGCCTATGGCTACACCTTC. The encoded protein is CASSRDGAYGYTF. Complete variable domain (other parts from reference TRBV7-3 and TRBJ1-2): GAGVSQTPSNKVTEKGKYVELRCDPISGHTALYWYRQSLGQGPEFLIYFQGTGAADDSGLPNDRFFAVRPEGSVSTLKIQRTERGDSAVYLCASSRDGAYGYTFGSGTRLTVV.

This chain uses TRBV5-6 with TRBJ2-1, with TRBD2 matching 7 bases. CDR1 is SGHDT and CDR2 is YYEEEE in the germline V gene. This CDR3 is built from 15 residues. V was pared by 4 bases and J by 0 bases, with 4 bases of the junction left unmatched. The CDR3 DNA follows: TGTGCCAGCAGCGGGAGGGCGGGCTCCTACAATGAGCAGTTCTTC. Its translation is CASSGRAGSYNEQFF.

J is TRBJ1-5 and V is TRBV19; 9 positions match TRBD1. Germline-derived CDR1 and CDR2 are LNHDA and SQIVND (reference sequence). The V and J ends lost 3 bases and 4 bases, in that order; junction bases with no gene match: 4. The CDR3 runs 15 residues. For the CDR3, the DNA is TGTGCCAGTAGTATGACCGGGACAGGGAATCAGCCCCAGCATTTT. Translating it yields CASSMTGTGNQPQHF.

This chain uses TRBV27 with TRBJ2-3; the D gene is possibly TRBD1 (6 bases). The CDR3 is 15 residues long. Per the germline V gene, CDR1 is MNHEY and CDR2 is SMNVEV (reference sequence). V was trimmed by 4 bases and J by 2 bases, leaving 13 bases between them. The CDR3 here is CASSYGTSLTDTQYF. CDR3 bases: TGTGCCAGCAGTTATGGGACATCACTCACAGATACGCAGTATTTT.

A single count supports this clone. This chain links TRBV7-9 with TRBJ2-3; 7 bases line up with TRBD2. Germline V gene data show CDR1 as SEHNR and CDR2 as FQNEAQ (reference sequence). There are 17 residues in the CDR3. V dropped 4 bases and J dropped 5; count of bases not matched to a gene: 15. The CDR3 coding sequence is TGTGCCAGCAGCTCACGCTTAGCGGGTAGGGTGAGAGATACGCAGTATTTT. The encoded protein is CASSSRLAGRVRDTQYF.

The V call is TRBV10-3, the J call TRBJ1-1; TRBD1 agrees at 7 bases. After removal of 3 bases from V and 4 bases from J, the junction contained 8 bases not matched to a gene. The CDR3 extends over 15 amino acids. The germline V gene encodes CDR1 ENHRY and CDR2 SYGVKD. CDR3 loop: CAISDEGRGGTEAFF. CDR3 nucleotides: TGTGCCATCAGTGATGAGGGCAGGGGGGGCACTGAAGCTTTCTTT.

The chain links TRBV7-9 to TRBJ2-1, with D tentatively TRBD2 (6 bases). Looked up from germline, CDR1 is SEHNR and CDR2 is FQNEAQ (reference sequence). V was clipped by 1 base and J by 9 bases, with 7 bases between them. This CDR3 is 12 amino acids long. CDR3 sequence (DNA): TGTGCCAGCAGCTTAGTCGGGAGTGAGCAGTTCTTC. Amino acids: CASSLVGSEQFF. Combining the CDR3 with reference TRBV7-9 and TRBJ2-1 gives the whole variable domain DTGVSQNPRHKITKRGQNVTFRCDPISEHNRLYWYRQTLGQGPEFLTYFQNEAQLEKSRLLSDRFSAERPKGSFSTLEIQRTEQGDSAMYLCASSLVGSEQFFGPGTRLTVL.

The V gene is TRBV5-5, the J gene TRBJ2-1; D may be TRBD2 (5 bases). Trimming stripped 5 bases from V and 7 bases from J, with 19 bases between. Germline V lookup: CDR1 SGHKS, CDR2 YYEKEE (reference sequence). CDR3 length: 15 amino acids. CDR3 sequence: CASSFGLVKGNEQFF. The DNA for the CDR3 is TGTGCCAGCAGTTTCGGACTGGTGAAAGGGAATGAGCAGTTCTTC.

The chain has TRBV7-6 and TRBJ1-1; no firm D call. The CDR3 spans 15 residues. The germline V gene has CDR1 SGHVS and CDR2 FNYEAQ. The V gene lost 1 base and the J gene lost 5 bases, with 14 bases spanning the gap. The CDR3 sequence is CASSLGGGQNTEAFF. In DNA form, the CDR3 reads TGTGCCAGCAGCTTAGGGGGAGGTCAGAATACTGAAGCTTTCTTT.

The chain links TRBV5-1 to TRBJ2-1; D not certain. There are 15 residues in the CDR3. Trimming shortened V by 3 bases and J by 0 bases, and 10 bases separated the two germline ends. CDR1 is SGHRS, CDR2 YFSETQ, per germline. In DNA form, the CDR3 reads TGCGCCAGCAGCTCTTCCTCGCCCTCCTACAATGAGCAGTTCTTC. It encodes CASSSSSPSYNEQFF.

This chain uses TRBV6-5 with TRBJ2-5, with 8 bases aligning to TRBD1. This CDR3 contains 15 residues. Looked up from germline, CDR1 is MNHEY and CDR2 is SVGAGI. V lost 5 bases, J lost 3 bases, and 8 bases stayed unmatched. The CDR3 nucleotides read TGTGCCAGCAGTCCCCCAGAGACAGGGGAAGAGACCCAGTACTTC. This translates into CASSPPETGEETQYF.

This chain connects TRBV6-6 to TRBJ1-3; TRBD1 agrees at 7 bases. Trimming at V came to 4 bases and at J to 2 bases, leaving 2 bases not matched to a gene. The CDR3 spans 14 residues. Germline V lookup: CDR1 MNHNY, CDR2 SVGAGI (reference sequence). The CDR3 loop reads CASSSTGTGNTIYF. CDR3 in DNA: TGTGCCAGCAGTTCGACAGGGACTGGAAACACCATATATTTT.

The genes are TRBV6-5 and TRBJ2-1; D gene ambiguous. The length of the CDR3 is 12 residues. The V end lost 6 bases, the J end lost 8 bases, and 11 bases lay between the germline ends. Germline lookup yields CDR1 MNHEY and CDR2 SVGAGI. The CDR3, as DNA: TGTGCCAGCAGGGGTCGATTGGATGAGCAGTTCTTC. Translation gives CASRGRLDEQFF.

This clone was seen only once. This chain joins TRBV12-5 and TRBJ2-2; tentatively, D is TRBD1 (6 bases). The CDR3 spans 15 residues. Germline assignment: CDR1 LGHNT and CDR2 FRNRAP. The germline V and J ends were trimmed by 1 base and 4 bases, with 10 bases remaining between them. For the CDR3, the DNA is TGTGCTAGTGGTTTGGGAACAGGGTTCACCGGGGAGCTGTTTTTT. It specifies CASGLGTGFTGELFF.

The CDR3 sequence is CASSPWGGLETLLGYTF. CDR3 DNA: TGTGCCAGCAGTCCCTGGGGTGGGTTAGAGACCCTTCTGGGCTACACCTTC. The V and J genes are TRBV28 and TRBJ1-2; D call uncertain. V lost 5 bases and J 8 bases, leaving 27 bases between the germline ends. The CDR3 loop spans 17 amino acids. Per the germline V gene, CDR1 is MDHEN and CDR2 is SYDVKM.

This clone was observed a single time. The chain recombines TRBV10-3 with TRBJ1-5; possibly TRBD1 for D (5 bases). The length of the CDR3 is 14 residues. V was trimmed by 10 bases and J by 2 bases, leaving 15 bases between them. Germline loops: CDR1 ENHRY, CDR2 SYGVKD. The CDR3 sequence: CATQGTPRNQPQHF. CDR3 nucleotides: TGTGCCACTCAGGGAACGCCGCGCAATCAGCCCCAGCATTTT.

CDR3 sequence (DNA): TGTGCCAGCAGCCAAGATTTTAGCGGGAGGGCCGAATATTTT. Translating it yields CASSQDFSGRAEYF. The genes are TRBV3-1 (or the pseudogene TRBV3-2) and TRBJ2-3; 11 bases match TRBD2. The CDR3 is 14 amino acids. Losses at the gene ends were 0 bases for V and 15 bases for J; bases not matched to a gene: 8. Germline CDR1 and CDR2: LGHDT and YNNKEL (reference sequence).

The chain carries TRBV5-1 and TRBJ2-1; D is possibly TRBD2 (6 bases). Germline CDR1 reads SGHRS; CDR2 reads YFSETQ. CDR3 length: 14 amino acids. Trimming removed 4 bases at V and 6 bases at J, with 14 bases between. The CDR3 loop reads CASSTGLPGNEQFF. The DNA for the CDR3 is TGCGCCAGCAGCACGGGACTTCCCGGCAATGAGCAGTTCTTC. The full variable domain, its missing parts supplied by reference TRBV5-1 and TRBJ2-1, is KAGVTQTPRYLIKTRGQQVTLSCSPISGHRSVSWYQQTPGQGLQFLFEYFSETQRNKGNFPGRFSGRQFSNSRSEMNVSTLELGDSALYLCASSTGLPGNEQFFGPGTRLTVL.

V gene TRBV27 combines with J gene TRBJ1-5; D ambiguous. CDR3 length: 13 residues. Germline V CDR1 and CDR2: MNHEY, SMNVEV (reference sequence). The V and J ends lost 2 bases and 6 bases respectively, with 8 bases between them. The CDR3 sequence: CASSLGLGQPQHF. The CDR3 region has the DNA TGTGCCAGCAGTTTAGGTTTAGGTCAGCCCCAGCATTTT.

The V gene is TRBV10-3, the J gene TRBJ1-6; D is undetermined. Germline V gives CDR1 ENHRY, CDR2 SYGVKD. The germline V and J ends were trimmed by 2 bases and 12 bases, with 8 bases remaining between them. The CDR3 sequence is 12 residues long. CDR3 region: CAISEAARPLHF. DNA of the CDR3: TGTGCCATCAGTGAGGCCGCCCGACCCCTCCACTTT.

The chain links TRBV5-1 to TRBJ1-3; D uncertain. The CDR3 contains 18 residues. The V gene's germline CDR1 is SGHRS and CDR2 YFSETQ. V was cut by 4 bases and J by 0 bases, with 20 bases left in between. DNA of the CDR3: TGCGCCAGCAGCCGTTGGACGTCTTACGTGGGCTCTGGAAACACCATATATTTT. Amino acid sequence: CASSRWTSYVGSGNTIYF.

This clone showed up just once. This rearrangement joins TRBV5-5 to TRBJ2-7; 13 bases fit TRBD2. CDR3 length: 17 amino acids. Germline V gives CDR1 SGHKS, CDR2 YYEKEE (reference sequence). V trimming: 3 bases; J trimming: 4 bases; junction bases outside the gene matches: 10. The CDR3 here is CASSSPTSGRIVYEQYF. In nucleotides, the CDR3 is TGTGCCAGCAGCTCACCGACTAGCGGGAGGATAGTATACGAGCAGTACTTC.